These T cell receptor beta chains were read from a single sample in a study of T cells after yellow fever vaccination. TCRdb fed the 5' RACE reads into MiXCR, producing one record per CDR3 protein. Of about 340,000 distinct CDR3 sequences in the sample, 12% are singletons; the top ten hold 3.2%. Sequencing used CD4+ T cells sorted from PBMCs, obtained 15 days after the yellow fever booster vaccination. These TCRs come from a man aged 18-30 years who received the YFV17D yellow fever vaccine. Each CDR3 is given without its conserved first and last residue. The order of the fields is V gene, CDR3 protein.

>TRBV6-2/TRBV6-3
ASSPLGLAGGNEQF
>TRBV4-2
ASSQEAFNTQY
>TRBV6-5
ASRLLRGNTEAF
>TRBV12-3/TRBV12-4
ASSLKNTIY
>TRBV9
ASSVGQMKETQY
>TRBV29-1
SVGGGAKTQY
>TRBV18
ASSPDGEWEQY
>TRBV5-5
ASSLEVSRSYEQY
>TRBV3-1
ASSRGQVQSYEQY
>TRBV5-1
ASSEQGQLNQPQH
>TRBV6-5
ASSPGTAGTQY
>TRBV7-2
ASSFGTTNTEAF
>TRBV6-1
AIETGSRETQY
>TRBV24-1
ATSVDRGSTDTQY